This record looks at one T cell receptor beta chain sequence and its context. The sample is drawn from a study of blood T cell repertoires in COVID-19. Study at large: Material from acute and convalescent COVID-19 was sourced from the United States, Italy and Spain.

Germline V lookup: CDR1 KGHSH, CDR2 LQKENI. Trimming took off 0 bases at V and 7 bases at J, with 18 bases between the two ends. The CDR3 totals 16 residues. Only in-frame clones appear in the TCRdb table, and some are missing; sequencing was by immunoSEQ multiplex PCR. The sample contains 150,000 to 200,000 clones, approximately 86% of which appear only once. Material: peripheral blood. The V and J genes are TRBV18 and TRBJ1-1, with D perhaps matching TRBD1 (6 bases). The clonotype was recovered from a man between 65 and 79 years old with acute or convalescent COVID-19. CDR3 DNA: TGTGCCAGCTCACCACCGCAGGGGCTGGCTCTCGATGAAGCTTTCTTT. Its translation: CASSPPQGLALDEAFF. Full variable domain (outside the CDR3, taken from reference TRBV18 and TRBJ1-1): NAGVMQNPRHLVRRRGQEARLRCSPMKGHSHVYWYRQLPEEGLKFMVYLQKENIIDESGMPKERFSAEFPKEGPSILRIQQVVRGDSAAYFCASSPPQGLALDEAFFGQGTRLTVV.